The present entry profiles one T cell receptor beta chain with its context. TCRdb re-analysed the 5' RACE reads in MiXCR, keeping a single row per CDR3 protein. This sample has approximately 500,000 distinct CDR3 sequences; approximately 25% occur once, and the top ten carry under 15%. The data originate from a study of T-cell memory formation after mild COVID-19. The source material was PBMCs or a T cell subset sorted from them (not recorded which). The TCR was taken from an adult woman who had mild COVID-19 (a few samples of this study predate the infection). Cell type and time point are not known.

The CDR3: CASSQAAGSETQYF. The DNA for the CDR3 is TGTGCCAGCAGCCAGGCGGCGGGGTCCGAGACCCAGTACTTC. The chain joins TRBV11-1 to TRBJ2-5; TRBD2 is a possible D gene (6 bases). Trimming took off 5 bases at V and 5 bases at J, with 15 bases between the two ends. The germline gives CDR1 SGHAT, CDR2 FQDESV (reference sequence). The CDR3 covers 14 residues. Supplemented by reference TRBV11-1 and TRBJ2-5, the full variable domain reads EAEVAQSPRYKITEKSQAVAFWCDPISGHATLYWYRQILGQGPELLVQFQDESVVDDSQLPKDRFSAERLKGVDSTLKIQPAELGDSAMYLCASSQAAGSETQYFGPGTRLLVL.